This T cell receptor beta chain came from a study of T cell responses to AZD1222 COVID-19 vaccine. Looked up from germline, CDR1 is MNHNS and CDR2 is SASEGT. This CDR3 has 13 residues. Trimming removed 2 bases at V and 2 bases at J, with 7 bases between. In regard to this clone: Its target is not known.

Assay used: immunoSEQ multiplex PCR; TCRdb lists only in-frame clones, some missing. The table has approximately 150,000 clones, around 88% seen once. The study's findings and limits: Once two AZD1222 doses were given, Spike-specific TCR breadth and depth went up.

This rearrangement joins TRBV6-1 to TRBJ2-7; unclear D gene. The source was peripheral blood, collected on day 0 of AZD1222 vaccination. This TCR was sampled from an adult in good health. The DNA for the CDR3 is TGTGCCAGCAGTGAAAACAGCCCCTACGAGCAGTACTTC. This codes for CASSENSPYEQYF.